This paragraph covers one T cell receptor (beta chain) sequence. Seattle enrolled patients during active infection and tracked them longitudinally. The sample originates from a study of blood T cell repertoires in COVID-19. Study-wide background: The samples span acute and convalescent COVID-19 from the United States, Italy and Spain. T cells, B-cell-depleted T cells, or PBMCs provided the cDNA or gDNA that served as material.

The CDR3 is 18 amino acids. The V gene's germline CDR1 is LGHDT and CDR2 YNNKEL (reference sequence). J was trimmed by 0 bases and V by 3 bases; bases with no gene match: 8. Clones were read by immunoSEQ multiplex PCR, and TCRdb kept only the in-frame ones, dropping some. The data show fewer than 600,000 clones, 75% to 90% seen once. The clonotype originates from a man younger than 30 with COVID-19, enrolled during active disease. The specimen sequenced was peripheral blood. V usage is TRBV3-1 (or the pseudogene TRBV3-2) and J usage is TRBJ2-6, with 7 bases identical to TRBD1. This chain's CDR3 is CASSQTGQTSSGANVLTF. CDR3 in DNA: TGTGCCAGCAGCCAGACGGGACAGACCTCCTCTGGGGCCAACGTCCTGACTTTC.